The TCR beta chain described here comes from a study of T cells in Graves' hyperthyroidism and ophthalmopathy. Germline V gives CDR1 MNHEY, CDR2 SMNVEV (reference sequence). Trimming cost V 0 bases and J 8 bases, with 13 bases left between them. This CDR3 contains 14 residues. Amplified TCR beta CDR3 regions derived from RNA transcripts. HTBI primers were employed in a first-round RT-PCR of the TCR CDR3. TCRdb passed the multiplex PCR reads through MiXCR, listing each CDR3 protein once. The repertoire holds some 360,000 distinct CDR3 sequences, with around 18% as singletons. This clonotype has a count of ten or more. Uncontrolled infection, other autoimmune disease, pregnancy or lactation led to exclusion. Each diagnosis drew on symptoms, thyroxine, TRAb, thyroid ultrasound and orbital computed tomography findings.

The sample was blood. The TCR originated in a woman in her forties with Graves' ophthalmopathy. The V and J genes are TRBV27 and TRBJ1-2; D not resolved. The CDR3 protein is CASSLSRRDWGYTF. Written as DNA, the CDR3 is TGTGCCAGCAGTTTATCGAGACGAGACTGGGGCTACACCTTC.